This passage covers 4 T cell receptor beta chains from one sample sequenced in a study of T cell repertoires in cytomegalovirus infection. TCRdb reanalysed the reads using MiXCR and keeps one entry per CDR3 protein. This table has about 320,000 distinct CDR3 sequences, more than 8% appearing once. The sequencing input was PBMCs. The receptor set was obtained from a human donor in good health (CMV status not recorded). Some clones in this sample may be carry-over from other donors' samples.

This clonotype was found many times. The chain employs TRBV7-2 and TRBJ1-1, with D perhaps matching TRBD1 (6 bases). Germline loops: CDR1 SGHTA, CDR2 FQGNSA. V lost 1 base and J 5 bases, leaving 11 bases between the germline ends. This CDR3 region has 14 residues. In DNA, the CDR3 is TGTGCCAGCAGCTTAGGGAGGGGGAGGACTGAAGCTTTCTTT. Translated: CASSLGRGRTEAFF.

There are a few counts of this clonotype. This chain uses TRBV12-3 or TRBV12-4 with TRBJ2-1, with TRBD1 identical over 9 bases. V dropped 3 bases and J dropped 8; count of bases not matched to a gene: 8. This CDR3 has 15 amino acids. CDR3 nucleotides: TGTGCCAGCAGTTTCGCCGGGACAGGGCTTGATGAGCAGTTCTTC. It translates to CASSFAGTGLDEQFF.

This clonotype was observed a few times. The chain uses TRBV29-1 and TRBJ2-4, with a possible D match to TRBD1 (6 bases). This CDR3 spans 15 amino acids. Per germline, CDR1 SQVTM and CDR2 ANQGSEA. With 4 bases removed from V and 0 bases from J, the gap between germline ends came to 13 bases. CDR3 protein: CSVVDGRGAKNIQYF. The CDR3 DNA reads as TGCAGCGTTGTGGATGGCAGGGGAGCCAAAAACATTCAGTACTTC.

The sample holds a few counts of this clonotype. The chain uses TRBV5-4 and TRBJ1-6, with TRBD1 as a possible D gene (5 bases). CDR3 size: 16 residues. The germline V gene encodes CDR1 SGHNT and CDR2 YYREEE (reference sequence). V lost 4 bases and J 6 bases, leaving 17 bases between the germline ends. In DNA, the CDR3 is TGTGCCAGCAGCGAAGGACCCCCGGGGGTTAATTCACCCCTCCACTTT. This sequence encodes CASSEGPPGVNSPLHF.